This TCR beta chain was retrieved from a study of T-cell memory formation after mild COVID-19 (dated by TCRdb to the early 2020s). Regarding the study in general: TCR sequence clusters from the two donors were found to be largely donor specific. The cohort comprised two young, previously healthy adult volunteers, one female and one male. Longitudinal TCRalpha and TCRbeta repertoire sequencing tracked T-cell clones expanding and contracting after mild COVID-19 in two donors.

Points on this clonotype: Its specific antigen is unknown. Base qualities are not recorded, but no much larger clone differs from it by a single base.

This sample was sequenced with an Illumina NovaSeq 6000. TCRalpha and TCRbeta cDNA libraries were built by 5'RACE with constant-segment primers, adding sample barcodes and unique molecular identifiers. Trizol reagent was used to extract RNA from every sample. Library amplification was performed in two PCR steps, and a second sample barcode and Illumina TruSeq adapters were introduced in the second step. Sequencing of libraries was performed on an Illumina NovaSeq with 2 x 150 bp paired-end reads. In the original analysis: The reads were demultiplexed and collapsed into UMI-guided consensus sequences using migec v1.2.7. Using mixcr v2.1.11, UMI consensuses were aligned to TRA and TRB V and J templates and then assembled into clonotypes. A clonotype was counted as expanded or contracted only if both edgeR and NoisET called the change significant, with noise models trained on biological replicates. For edgeR calls, a false discovery rate-adjusted p below 0.01 and a log2 fold-change threshold of 1 were applied. PCA with hierarchical clustering of max-normalized trajectories of the 1000 most abundant clonotypes was used as exploratory dynamics analysis. Separately sequenced CD4+ and CD8+ repertoires were used to assign the CD4 or CD8 phenotype of responding clones. TCRdb reprocessed the public reads (quality trimming at Q25 with fastp, clone calling with MiXCR) and kept in-frame beta chains. Every distinct CDR3 protein forms one entry, paired with its most common genes and DNA. The V and J calls shown here were made by TCRdb, not taken from the authors' results. Recorded for this sample are roughly 400,000 distinct CDR3 sequences; roughly 18% of them occurred a single time. Around a fifth of the sample belongs to the ten largest clones.

PBMCs were isolated by Ficoll-Paque density gradient centrifugation. V is trimmed back by 4 bases and J by 8 bases, and the junction contains 11 bases that no gene match accounts for. The CDR3 numbers 14 residues from cysteine through phenylalanine. Only the CDR3 region is kept as DNA, spanning 42 bases read in frame from base 1. Looking up the germline V gene yields CDR1 SGHDT and CDR2 YYEEEE. Overall study outcomes, separate from this receptor: SARS-CoV-2 specificity of the second-wave clones peaking on day 37 was not confirmed. Contracting CD4+ clones turned up mainly in the CM and EM memory subsets, whereas EMRA was where CD8+ clones were enriched. Only a couple of mild cases were covered in the study, and larger cohorts including severe cases with pre-infection samples were considered necessary. Clones contracting from day 15 to 85 had balanced CD4/CD8 phenotypes, while a second wave expanding from day 15 to 37 was biased towards CD4+. The detection of some responding clones in pre-infection memory suggests that pre-existing cross-reactive memory T cells joined the SARS-CoV-2 response.

The source is a young man who had mild COVID-19 (a few samples of this study predate the infection). The sample titles of this study are shuffled in the database, so cell type and time point are left out; the donor was told from shared clones. The rearranged segments are TRBV5-6 and TRBJ1-2; 7 middle bases align to TRBD1. The sample consisted of PBMCs or a T cell subset sorted from them (not recorded which). The CDR3 region has the sequence CASSLDLRRGGYTF. The base sequence is TGTGCCAGCAGCCTTGACTTACGCAGGGGGGGCTACACCTTC.